This TCR beta chain was retrieved from a study of blood T cell repertoires in COVID-19. Germline V CDR1 and CDR2: SQVTM, ANQGSEA. With V trimmed by 7 bases and J by 8 bases, 10 bases remained unmatched. The CDR3 contains 12 residues. Profiling relied on immunoSEQ multiplex PCR, and the TCRdb table lists in-frame clones only, not all of them. The sample carries around 150,000 clones, about 80% recorded once. Material for sequencing was peripheral blood. The chain has TRBV29-1 and TRBJ1-2, with 7 bases identical to TRBD1. The receptor was isolated from a woman at least 80 years old with acute or convalescent COVID-19. The CDR3, as DNA: TGCAGCGCATCGACAGGGATGCTGGGCTACACCTTC. It yields the protein CSASTGMLGYTF.